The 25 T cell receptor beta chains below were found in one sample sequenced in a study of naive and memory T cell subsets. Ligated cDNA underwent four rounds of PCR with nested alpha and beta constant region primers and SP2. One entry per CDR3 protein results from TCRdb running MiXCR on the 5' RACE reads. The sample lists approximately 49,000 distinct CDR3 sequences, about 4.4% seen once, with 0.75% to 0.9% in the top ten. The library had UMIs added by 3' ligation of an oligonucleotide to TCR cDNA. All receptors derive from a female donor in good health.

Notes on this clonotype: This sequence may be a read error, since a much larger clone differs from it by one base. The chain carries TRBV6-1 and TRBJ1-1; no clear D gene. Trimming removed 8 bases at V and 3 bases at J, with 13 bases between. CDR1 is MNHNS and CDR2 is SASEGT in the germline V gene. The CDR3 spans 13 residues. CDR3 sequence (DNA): TGTGCCAGCTCCGGAGCGGTCTACACTGAAGCTTTCTTT. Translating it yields CASSGAVYTEAFF.

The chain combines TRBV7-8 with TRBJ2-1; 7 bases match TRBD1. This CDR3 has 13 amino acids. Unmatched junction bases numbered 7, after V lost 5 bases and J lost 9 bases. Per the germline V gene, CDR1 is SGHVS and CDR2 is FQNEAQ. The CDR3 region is CASSPISGGEQFF. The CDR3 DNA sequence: TGTGCCAGCAGCCCCATTTCAGGGGGTGAGCAGTTCTTC.

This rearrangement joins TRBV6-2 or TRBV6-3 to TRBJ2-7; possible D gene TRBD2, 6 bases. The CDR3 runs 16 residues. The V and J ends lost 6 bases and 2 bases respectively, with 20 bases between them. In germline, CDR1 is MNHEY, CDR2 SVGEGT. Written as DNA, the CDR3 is TGTGCCAGCAGCCACGGGAGTAGGAGGTGCCCCTACGAGCAGTACTTC. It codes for CASSHGSRRCPYEQYF.

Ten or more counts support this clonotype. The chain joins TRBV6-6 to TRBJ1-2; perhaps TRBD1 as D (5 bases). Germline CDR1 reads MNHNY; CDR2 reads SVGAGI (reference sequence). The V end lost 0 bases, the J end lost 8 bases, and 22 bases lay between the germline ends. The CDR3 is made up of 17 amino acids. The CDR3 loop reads CASSYSLWDSEGRGYTF. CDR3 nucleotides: TGTGCCAGCAGTTACTCGCTTTGGGACTCAGAGGGTCGAGGCTACACCTTC.

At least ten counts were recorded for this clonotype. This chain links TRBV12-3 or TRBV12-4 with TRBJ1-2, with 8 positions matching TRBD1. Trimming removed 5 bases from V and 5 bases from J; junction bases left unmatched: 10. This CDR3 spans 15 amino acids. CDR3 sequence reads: CASSPNSDRAYGYTF. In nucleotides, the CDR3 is TGTGCCAGCAGTCCAAACTCGGACAGGGCGTATGGCTACACCTTC.

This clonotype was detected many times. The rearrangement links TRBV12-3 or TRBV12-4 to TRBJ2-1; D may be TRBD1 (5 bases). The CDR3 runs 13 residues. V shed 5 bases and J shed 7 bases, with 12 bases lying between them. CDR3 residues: CASSRQSGNEQFF. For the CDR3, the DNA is TGTGCCAGCAGTCGACAATCAGGGAATGAGCAGTTCTTC.

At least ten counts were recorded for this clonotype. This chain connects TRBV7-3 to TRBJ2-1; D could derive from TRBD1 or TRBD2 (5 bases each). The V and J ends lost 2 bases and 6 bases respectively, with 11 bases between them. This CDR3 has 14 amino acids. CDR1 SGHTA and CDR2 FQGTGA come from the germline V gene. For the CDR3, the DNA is TGTGCCAGCAGCTTAGGGGACCCCGGCAATGAGCAGTTCTTC. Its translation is CASSLGDPGNEQFF.

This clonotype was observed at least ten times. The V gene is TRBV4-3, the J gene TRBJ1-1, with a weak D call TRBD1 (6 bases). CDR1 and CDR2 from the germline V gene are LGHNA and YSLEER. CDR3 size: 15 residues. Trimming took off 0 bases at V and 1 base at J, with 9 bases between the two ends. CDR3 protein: CASSQDDRTNTEAFF. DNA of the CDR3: TGCGCCAGCAGCCAAGACGACAGGACGAACACTGAAGCTTTCTTT.

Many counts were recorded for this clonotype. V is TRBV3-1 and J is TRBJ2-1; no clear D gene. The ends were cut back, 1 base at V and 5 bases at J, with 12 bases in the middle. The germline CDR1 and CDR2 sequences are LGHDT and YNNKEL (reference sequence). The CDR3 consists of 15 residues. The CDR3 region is CASSQGLTTNNEQFF. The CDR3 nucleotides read TGTGCCAGCAGCCAAGGACTGACGACGAACAATGAGCAGTTCTTC.

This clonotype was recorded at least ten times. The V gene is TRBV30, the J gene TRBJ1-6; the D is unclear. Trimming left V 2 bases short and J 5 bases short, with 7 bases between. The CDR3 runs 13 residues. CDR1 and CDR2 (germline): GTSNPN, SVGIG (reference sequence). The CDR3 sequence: CAWSRAHNSPLHF. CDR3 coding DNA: TGTGCCTGGAGTAGGGCGCATAATTCACCCCTCCACTTT.

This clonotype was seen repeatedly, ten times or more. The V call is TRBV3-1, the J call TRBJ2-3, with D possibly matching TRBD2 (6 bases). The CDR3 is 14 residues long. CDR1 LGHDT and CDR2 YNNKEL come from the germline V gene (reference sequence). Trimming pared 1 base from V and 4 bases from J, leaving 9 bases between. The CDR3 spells CASSQVLAPDTQYF. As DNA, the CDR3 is TGTGCCAGCAGCCAAGTACTAGCCCCAGATACGCAGTATTTT.

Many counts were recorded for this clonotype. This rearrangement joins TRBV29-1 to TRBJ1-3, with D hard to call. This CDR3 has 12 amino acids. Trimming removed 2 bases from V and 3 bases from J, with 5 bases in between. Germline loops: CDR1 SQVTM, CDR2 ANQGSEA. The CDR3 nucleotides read TGCAGCGTTGAAAAGGATGGAAACACCATATATTTT. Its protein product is CSVEKDGNTIYF.

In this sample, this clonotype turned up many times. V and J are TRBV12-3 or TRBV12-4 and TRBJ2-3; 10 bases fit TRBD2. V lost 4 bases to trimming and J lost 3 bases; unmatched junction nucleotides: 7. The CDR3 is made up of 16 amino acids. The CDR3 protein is CASSSFASGRTDTQYF. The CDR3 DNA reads TGTGCCAGCAGTTCCTTTGCTAGCGGGAGAACAGATACGCAGTATTTT.

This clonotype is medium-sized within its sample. The CDR3 bases are TGCGCCAGCAGGGATTTTAGCGGTGAGCAGTTCTTC. Translated, it gives CASRDFSGEQFF. This chain joins TRBV4-3 and TRBJ2-1, with D perhaps TRBD2 (6 bases). Germline lookup yields CDR1 LGHNA and CDR2 YSLEER. V gave up 6 bases and J gave up 9 bases, with 12 bases separating them. CDR3 length: 12 amino acids.

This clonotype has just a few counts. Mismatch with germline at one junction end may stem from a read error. CDR3 loop: CASSIAGQGATQAEKRFF. In DNA, the CDR3 is TGTGCCAGCAGTATAGCCGGACAGGGGGCCACACAGGCTGAAAAACGGTTTTTT. The rearrangement uses TRBV28 and TRBJ1-4, with TRBD1 identical over 11 bases. In germline, CDR1 is MDHEN, CDR2 SYDVKM. The CDR3 has 18 amino acids.

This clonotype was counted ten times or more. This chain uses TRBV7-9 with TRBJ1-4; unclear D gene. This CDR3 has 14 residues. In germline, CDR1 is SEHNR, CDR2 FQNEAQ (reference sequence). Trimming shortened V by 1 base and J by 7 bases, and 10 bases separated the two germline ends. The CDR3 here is CASSLDISGEKLFF. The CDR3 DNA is TGTGCCAGCAGCTTAGACATTAGCGGTGAAAAACTGTTTTTT.

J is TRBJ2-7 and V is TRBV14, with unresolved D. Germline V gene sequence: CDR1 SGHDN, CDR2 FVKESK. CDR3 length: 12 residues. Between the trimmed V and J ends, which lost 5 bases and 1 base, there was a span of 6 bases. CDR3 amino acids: CASSRFSYEQYF. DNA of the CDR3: TGTGCCAGCAGCAGGTTTTCCTACGAGCAGTACTTC.

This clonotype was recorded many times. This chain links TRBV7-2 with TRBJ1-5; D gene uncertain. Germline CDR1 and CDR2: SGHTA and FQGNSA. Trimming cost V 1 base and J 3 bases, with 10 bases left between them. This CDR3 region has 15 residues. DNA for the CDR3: TGTGCCAGCAGCTTAGGTCAGTGGGTCAATCAGCCCCAGCATTTT. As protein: CASSLGQWVNQPQHF. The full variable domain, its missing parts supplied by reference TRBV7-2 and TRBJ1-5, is GAGVSQSPSNKVTEKGKDVELRCDPISGHTALYWYRQSLGQGLEFLIYFQGNSAPDKSGLPSDRFSAERTGGSVSTLTIQRTQQEDSAVYLCASSLGQWVNQPQHFGDGTRLSIL.

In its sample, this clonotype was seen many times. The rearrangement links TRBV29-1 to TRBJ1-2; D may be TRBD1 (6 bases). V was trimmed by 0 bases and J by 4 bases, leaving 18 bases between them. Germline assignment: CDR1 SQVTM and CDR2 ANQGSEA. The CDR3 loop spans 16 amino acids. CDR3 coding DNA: TGCAGCGTTGAAGATTGGGTAGAACAGGGAGGCTATGGCTACACCTTC. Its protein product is CSVEDWVEQGGYGYTF.

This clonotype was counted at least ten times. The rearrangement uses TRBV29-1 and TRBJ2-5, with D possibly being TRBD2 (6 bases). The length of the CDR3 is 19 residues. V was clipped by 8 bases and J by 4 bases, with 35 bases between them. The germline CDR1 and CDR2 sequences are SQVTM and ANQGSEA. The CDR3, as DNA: TGCAGCCCGGGTCGGGGATGTGGGCCCTCTGGCGGGATGGCAGAGACCCAGTACTTC. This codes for CSPGRGCGPSGGMAETQYF.

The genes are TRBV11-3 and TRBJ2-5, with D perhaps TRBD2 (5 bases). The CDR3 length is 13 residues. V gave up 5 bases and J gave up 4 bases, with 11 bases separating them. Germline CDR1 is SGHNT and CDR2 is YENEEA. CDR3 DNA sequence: TGTGCCAGCAGCGGCGAACGGGGAGAGACCCAGTACTTC. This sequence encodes CASSGERGETQYF.

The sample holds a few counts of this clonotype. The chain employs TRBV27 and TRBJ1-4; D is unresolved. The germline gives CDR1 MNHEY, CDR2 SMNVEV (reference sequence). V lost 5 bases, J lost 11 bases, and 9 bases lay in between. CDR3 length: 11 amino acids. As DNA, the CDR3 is TGTGCCAGCAGTGCCGGACTTAAACTGTTTTTT. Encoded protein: CASSAGLKLFF.

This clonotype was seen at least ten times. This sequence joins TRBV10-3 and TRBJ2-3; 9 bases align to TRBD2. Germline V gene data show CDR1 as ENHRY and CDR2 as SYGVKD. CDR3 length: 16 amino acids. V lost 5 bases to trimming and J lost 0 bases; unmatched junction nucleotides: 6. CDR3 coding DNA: TGTGCCATCAGTTCACCCAGCGGGAGGAGCACAGATACGCAGTATTTT. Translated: CAISSPSGRSTDTQYF.

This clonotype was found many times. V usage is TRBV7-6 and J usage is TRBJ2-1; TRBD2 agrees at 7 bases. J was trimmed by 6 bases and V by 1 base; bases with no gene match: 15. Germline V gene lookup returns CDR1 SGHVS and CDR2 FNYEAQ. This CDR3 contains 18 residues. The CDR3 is CASSLGVRGAGRTNEQFF. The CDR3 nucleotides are TGTGCCAGCAGCTTAGGGGTCCGGGGAGCGGGGAGGACCAATGAGCAGTTCTTC.

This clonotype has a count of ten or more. CDR3 loop: CASSSPVGQGWETQYF. The CDR3 DNA is TGTGCCAGCAGCTCCCCGGTTGGACAGGGTTGGGAGACCCAGTACTTC. V and J are TRBV5-4 and TRBJ2-5; 8 nucleotides line up with TRBD1. Germline V gene data show CDR1 as SGHNT and CDR2 as YYREEE (reference sequence). CDR3 length: 16 amino acids. V was clipped by 3 bases and J by 5 bases; unmatched bases: 12.